The present entry profiles one T cell receptor beta chain with its context. This clone may be a read error of a much larger clone one base away. The sample belongs to a study of blood T cells in healthy people across ages. Study-level background: About one barcoded beta molecule per two T cells came from capture by template switching.

A sample-barcoded 5' primer and a J-beta primer mix were used in a second PCR of about 7 to 12 cycles. In TCRdb, the 5' RACE reads were re-called with MiXCR into one record per CDR3 protein. The sample includes approximately 810,000 distinct CDR3 sequences, 29% of them seen just once. The sample taken for sequencing was blood. The receptor was derived from a woman of 80 years or more in good health.

The CDR3 loop reads CASSSTGGIETQYF. The CDR3, as DNA: TGTGCCAGCAGTTCTACAGGGGGCATCGAGACCCAGTACTTC. The chain uses TRBV12-3 or TRBV12-4 and TRBJ2-5; 9 bases map to TRBD1. V dropped 4 bases and J dropped 5; count of bases not matched to a gene: 5. This CDR3 region has 14 residues.